These 5 T cell receptor beta chains originate from one sample sequenced in a study of cytomegalovirus exposure and HLA in healthy donors. The PCR was carried out with 60 Vbeta primers and 13 Jbeta primers. Method: immunoSEQ multiplex PCR; TCRdb's copy keeps in-frame clones and lacks some. The table includes approximately 150,000 clones, 60% to 80% detected once. Material for sequencing was PBMCs. The receptor set was obtained from a woman under 40 in good health and CMV-seronegative.

V is TRBV12-5 and J is TRBJ1-4; 12 nucleotides agree with TRBD1. The trim removed 4 bases at V and 8 bases at J, leaving 8 bases unmatched. This CDR3 comprises 16 residues. Per the germline V gene, CDR1 is LGHNT and CDR2 is FRNRAP. CDR3 sequence reads: CASGSGDRGLKEKLFF. Written as DNA, the CDR3 is TGTGCTAGTGGTTCGGGGGACAGGGGGCTGAAGGAAAAACTGTTTTTT.

The rearrangement joins TRBV11-2 to TRBJ1-6; D perhaps matches TRBD1 (5 bases). The germline CDR1 and CDR2 sequences are SGHAT and FQNNGV. The CDR3 sequence is 15 residues long. V lost 5 bases, J lost 9 bases, and 17 bases lay in between. As DNA, the CDR3 is TGTGCCAGCAGCCAGGGACTGCTCACTTTTTCACCCCTCCACTTT. Residues: CASSQGLLTFSPLHF.

The V gene is TRBV7-8, the J gene TRBJ2-7; 10 positions match TRBD2. The CDR3 loop spans 14 amino acids. After removal of 5 bases from V and 2 bases from J, the junction contained 3 bases not matched to a gene. The germline V gene has CDR1 SGHVS and CDR2 FQNEAQ. In DNA, the CDR3 is TGTGCCAGCAGCGAACTAGCGGGGCCCTACGAGCAGTACTTC. This codes for CASSELAGPYEQYF.

The chain uses TRBV29-1 and TRBJ1-1, with D unresolved. CDR3 length equals 14 residues. V shed 3 bases and J shed 0 bases, with 11 bases lying between them. Germline CDR1 is SQVTM and CDR2 is ANQGSEA. The CDR3 loop is CSVDHGNMNTEAFF. Here the CDR3 DNA reads TGCAGCGTTGATCACGGGAACATGAACACTGAAGCTTTCTTT.

The V call is TRBV7-3, the J call TRBJ2-1; TRBD1 matches 8 bases. Germline CDR1 and CDR2: SGHTA and FQGTGA. The CDR3 consists of 15 residues. The V and J ends lost 4 bases and 1 base, in that order; junction bases with no gene match: 3. CDR3 sequence (DNA): TGTGCCAGCAGCTCCGGACAGGGTTCCTACAATGAGCAGTTCTTC. This translates into CASSSGQGSYNEQFF.